The present T cell receptor (beta chain) was sequenced within a study of blood T cell repertoires in COVID-19. The length of the CDR3 is 13 residues. The V gene lost 3 bases and the J gene lost 5 bases, with 8 bases spanning the gap. Two negative PCRs, clearance, or symptom resolution characterized the recovered Cohort 3 donors. For this clone: Other DNA sequences in the sample encode the same CDR3.

Per the original methods: Counts of nucleated cells, estimated from reference gene primer amplification, were obtained. Repertoires were generated with immunoSEQ multiplex PCR, while TCRdb's copy carries only in-frame clones and drops some. The DNA was the basis for D and trimming; V, J and clone size are from that table. The sample has 150,000 to 250,000 clones, 87% seen once. The V gene is TRBV12-3 or TRBV12-4, the J gene TRBJ1-5; tentative D call: TRBD1 (5 bases). The source is a woman in her thirties who had recovered from COVID-19. Sequencing was carried out using PBMCs or T cells enriched from blood (not recorded which). The CDR3 nucleotides are TGTGCCAGCAGTTTCGGGGGGTATCAGCCCCAGCATTTT. Protein sequence: CASSFGGYQPQHF.